This T cell receptor beta chain is drawn from a study of multiple sclerosis patients with progressive multifocal leukoencephalopathy. The time point here: before natalizumab initiation. Before the first natalizumab infusion, T0 blood samples were taken. The protocol was immunoSEQ multiplex PCR, while the TCRdb copy is restricted to in-frame clones and leaves out a portion. This table holds some 30,000 clones, more than 75% found once. This clone was seen more than once but under ten times. The CDR3 covers 18 residues. V lost 0 bases, J lost 5 bases, and 22 bases lay in between. Germline-derived CDR1 and CDR2 are KGHSH and LQKENI.

This chain links TRBV18 with TRBJ1-1, with D possibly being TRBD1 (5 bases). Sequenced input: PBMCs. This clonotype was obtained from a human donor with multiple sclerosis. CDR3 coding DNA: TGTGCCAGCTCACCACCGAGGGGCGGGGGACGAGTGCGGACTGAAGCTTTCTTT. Its protein is CASSPPRGGGRVRTEAFF.